A selection of T cell receptor beta chains follows, all from one sample in a study of identical twins. TCRdb itself ran the 5' RACE reads through MiXCR, one entry per CDR3 protein. Of just over 500,000 distinct CDR3 sequences listed, 22% are singletons. Separately, the same data were catalogued under a study of T cells expressing NK-cell markers.

What was sequenced was CD4+ T cells sorted from blood. The receptor set was obtained from a woman between 18 and 29 years old in good health. Both conserved end residues are trimmed from each CDR3.

CDR3: SAWGQGAIGYT; V: TRBV20-1; J: TRBJ1-2
CDR3: SAPNQRGQSATNEKLF; V: TRBV20-1; J: TRBJ1-4
CDR3: ASSSARGMGAF; V: TRBV7-8; J: TRBJ1-1
CDR3: ASSYGGTGGAYQQF; V: TRBV6-5; J: TRBJ2-1
CDR3: ASSTSTQETQY; V: TRBV7-9; J: TRBJ2-5
CDR3: SASGGGNYGYT; V: TRBV20-1; J: TRBJ1-2
CDR3: ASTLGGYEQY; V: TRBV7-9; J: TRBJ2-7
CDR3: ASSSGLSGELF; V: TRBV7-9; J: TRBJ2-2
CDR3: ASSLAGGRGGTDTQY; V: TRBV5-1; J: TRBJ2-3
CDR3: SASEATYNEQF; V: TRBV20-1; J: TRBJ2-1